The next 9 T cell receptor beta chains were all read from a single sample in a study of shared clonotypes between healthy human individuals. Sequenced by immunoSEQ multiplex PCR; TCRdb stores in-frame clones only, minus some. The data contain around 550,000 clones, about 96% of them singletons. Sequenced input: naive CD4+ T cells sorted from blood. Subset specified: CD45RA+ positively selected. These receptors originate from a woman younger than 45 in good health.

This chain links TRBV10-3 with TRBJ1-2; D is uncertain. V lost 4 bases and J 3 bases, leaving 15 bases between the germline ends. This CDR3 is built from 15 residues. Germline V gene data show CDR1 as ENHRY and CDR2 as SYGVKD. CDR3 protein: CAISGLHRLDYGYTF. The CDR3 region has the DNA TGTGCCATCAGTGGGCTCCACCGATTGGACTATGGCTACACCTTC.

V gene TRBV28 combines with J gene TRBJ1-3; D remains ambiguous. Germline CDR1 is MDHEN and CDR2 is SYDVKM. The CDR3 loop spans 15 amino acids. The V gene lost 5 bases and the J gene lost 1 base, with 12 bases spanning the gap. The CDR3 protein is CASSLGPISGNTIYF. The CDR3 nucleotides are TGTGCCAGCAGTCTCGGGCCGATATCTGGAAACACCATATATTTT.

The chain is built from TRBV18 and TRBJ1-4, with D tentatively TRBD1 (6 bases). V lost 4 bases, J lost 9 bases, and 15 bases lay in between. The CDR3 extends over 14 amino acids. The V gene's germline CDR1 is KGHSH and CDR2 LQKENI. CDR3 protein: CASSQARGAQKLFF. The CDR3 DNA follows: TGTGCCAGCTCACAAGCGAGGGGGGCGCAAAAACTGTTTTTT.

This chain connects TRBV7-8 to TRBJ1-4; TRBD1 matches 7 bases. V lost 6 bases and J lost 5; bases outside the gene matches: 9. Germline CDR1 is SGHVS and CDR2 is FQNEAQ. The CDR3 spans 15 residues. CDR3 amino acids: CASRRGQAGNEKLFF. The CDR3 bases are TGTGCCAGCAGAAGAGGACAGGCCGGCAATGAAAAACTGTTTTTT.

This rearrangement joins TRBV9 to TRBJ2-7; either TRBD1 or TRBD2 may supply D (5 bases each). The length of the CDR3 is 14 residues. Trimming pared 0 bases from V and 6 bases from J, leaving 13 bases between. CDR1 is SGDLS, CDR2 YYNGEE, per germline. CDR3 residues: CASSVVGSGGEQYF. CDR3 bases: TGTGCCAGCAGCGTAGTAGGCAGTGGGGGCGAGCAGTACTTC.

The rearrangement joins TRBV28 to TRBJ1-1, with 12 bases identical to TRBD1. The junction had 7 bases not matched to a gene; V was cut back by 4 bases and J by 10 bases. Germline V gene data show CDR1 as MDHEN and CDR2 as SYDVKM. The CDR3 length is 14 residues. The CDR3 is CASSSGQGASAAFF. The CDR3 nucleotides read TGTGCCAGCAGTTCGGGACAGGGGGCCTCCGCAGCTTTCTTT.

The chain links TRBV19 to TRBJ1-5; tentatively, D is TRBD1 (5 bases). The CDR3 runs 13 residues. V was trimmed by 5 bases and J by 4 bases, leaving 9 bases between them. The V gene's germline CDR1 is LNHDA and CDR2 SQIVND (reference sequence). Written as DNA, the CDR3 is TGTGCCAGTAGTCCCCAGGGAAATCAGCCCCAGCATTTT. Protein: CASSPQGNQPQHF.

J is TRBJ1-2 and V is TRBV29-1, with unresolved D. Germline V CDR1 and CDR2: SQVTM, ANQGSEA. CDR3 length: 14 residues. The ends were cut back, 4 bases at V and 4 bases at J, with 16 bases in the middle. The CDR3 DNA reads TGCAGCGTTGTGGCGGTTTCTCCTTTCTATGGCTACACCTTC. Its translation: CSVVAVSPFYGYTF. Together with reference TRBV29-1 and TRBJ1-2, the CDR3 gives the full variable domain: SAVISQKPSRDICQRGTSLTIQCQVDSQVTMMFWYRQQPGQSLTLIATANQGSEATYESGFVIDKFPISRPNLTFSTLTVSNMSPEDSSIYLCSVVAVSPFYGYTFGSGTRLTVV.

This CDR3 reads CASSLLLTGGFTGELFF. The CDR3 DNA reads as TGTGCCAGCAGTTTGCTCTTAACAGGGGGTTTCACCGGGGAGCTGTTTTTT. The rearrangement joins TRBV27 to TRBJ2-2, with 8 bases that match TRBD1. Germline lookup yields CDR1 MNHEY and CDR2 SMNVEV (reference sequence). V was pared by 3 bases and J by 4 bases, with 10 bases of the junction left unmatched. CDR3 length: 17 residues.